The rows below give T cell receptor beta chains drawn from one sample of a study of blood T cell repertoires in COVID-19. The protocol was immunoSEQ multiplex PCR, while the TCRdb copy is restricted to in-frame clones and leaves out a portion. The sample yields 210,000 or so clones, around 88% seen once. Material: peripheral blood. These receptors were collected from a man aged 18-30 years with active or convalescent COVID-19. Each CDR3 is given with its conserved first and last residue. A D gene is named only where the DNA matches it firmly. Where a row states a size, it is once, few, many or the class of an expanded clone; other rows omit it.

D gene	V gene	J gene	clone size	CDR3 DNA	CDR3 protein
NA	TRBV5-1	TRBJ2-5	NA	TGCGCCAGCAAATCCCGCCCTACTACCTTGCAAGAGACCCAGTACTTC	CASKSRPTTLQETQYF
TRBD1	TRBV4-1	TRBJ1-3	NA	TGCGCCAGCAGCCCGGGACAGGGGGCTGCTGGAAACACCATATATTTT	CASSPGQGAAGNTIYF
TRBD2	TRBV4-3	TRBJ2-7	NA	TGCGCCAGCAGCCAAGCACTCCTAGCGGGGACCTACGAGCAGTACTTC	CASSQALLAGTYEQYF
TRBD2	TRBV4-1	TRBJ2-7	NA	TGCGCCAGCAGCCAAGTAGGAGCGGGAGGGTCCTACGAGCAGTACTTC	CASSQVGAGGSYEQYF
NA	TRBV7-2	TRBJ2-2	NA	TGTGCCAGCACCCCAACTCGGGGCACCGGGGAGCTGTTTTTT	CASTPTRGTGELFF
NA	TRBV7-9	TRBJ1-4	NA	TGTGCCAGCACCTCGGGTGGGGAAAAACTGTTTTTT	CASTSGGEKLFF
TRBD2	TRBV9	TRBJ2-5	few	TGTGCCAGCAGCAGCCAACGGGGGGACCAAGAGACCCAGTACTTC	CASSSQRGDQETQYF
TRBD2	TRBV19	TRBJ2-1	NA	TGTGCCAGTAGTATAGTTCTAGCGGTAGTATGGGAGCAGTTCTTC	CASSIVLAVVWEQFF
NA	TRBV30	TRBJ1-6	NA	TGTGCCTGGACCGAGGGCTACGGCGATTCACCCCTCCACTTT	CAWTEGYGDSPLHF
TRBD1	TRBV27	TRBJ1-2	NA	TGTGCCAGCAGTTTGACAGGGAACTATGGCTACACCTTC	CASSLTGNYGYTF
NA	TRBV6-1	TRBJ1-3	once	TGTGCCAGCAGTGAATGGACTGCCCACGGAAACACCATATATTTT	CASSEWTAHGNTIYF
NA	TRBV15	TRBJ1-6	NA	TGTGCCACCAGCAGAGAAGGGACGGGGAGGACACCCCTCCACTTT	CATSREGTGRTPLHF
NA	TRBV4-3	TRBJ2-7	NA	TGCGCCAGCAGCCAAGGCGACAGAGCCTACGAGCAGTACTTC	CASSQGDRAYEQYF
TRBD2	TRBV5-4	TRBJ2-3	NA	TGTGCCAGCACCCTCCCGGGACTAGCGGGGACAGATACGCAGTATTTT	CASTLPGLAGTDTQYF
NA	TRBV25-1	TRBJ2-2	NA	TGTGCCAGCAGTGCCTCAGGACTTTACACCGGGGAGCTGTTTTTT	CASSASGLYTGELFF
TRBD1	TRBV7-2	TRBJ1-4	NA	TGTGCCAGCAGCCTTCGACAGGGGGGGGAAAAACTGTTTTTT	CASSLRQGGEKLFF
TRBD2	TRBV28	TRBJ2-7	NA	TGTGCCAGCATCTCGACGGGGGGTACCTACGAGCAGTACTTC	CASISTGGTYEQYF
NA	TRBV19	TRBJ1-1	NA	TGTGCCAGTAGTATTGGAACAGGTTTTGAAGCTTTCTTT	CASSIGTGFEAFF
NA	TRBV15	TRBJ1-5	NA	TGTGCCACCAGCAGAGACGAGGCCCTTAACCGGCGCCAGCCCCAGCATTTT	CATSRDEALNRRQPQHF
NA	TRBV7-3	TRBJ2-7	NA	TGTGCCAGCAGCCCGCGGGGCGGGCCGGCTTACGAGCAGTACTTC	CASSPRGGPAYEQYF
NA	TRBV11-2	TRBJ2-3	NA	TGTGCCAGCTCCATGGGGACATTTCGGGGGGCCACAGATACGCAGTATTTT	CASSMGTFRGATDTQYF
TRBD1	TRBV28	TRBJ1-4	NA	TGTGCCAGCAGTTTGTCCGGGACAGGGTTTAATGAAAAACTGTTTTTT	CASSLSGTGFNEKLFF
TRBD1	TRBV28	TRBJ2-1	once	TGTGCCAGCAGGACCCGACAGGGTGTGTGGAATGAGCAGTTCTTC	CASRTRQGVWNEQFF
TRBD1	TRBV19	TRBJ2-1	NA	TGTGCCAGTAGTATGGTACTTAGGACAGGGGACAATGAGCAGTTCTTC	CASSMVLRTGDNEQFF
TRBD1	TRBV18	TRBJ1-2	NA	TGTGCCAGCTCACCGCCCTCGGGACAGGGGCCCTATGGCTACACCTTC	CASSPPSGQGPYGYTF
TRBD1	TRBV19	TRBJ2-3	NA	TGTGCCAGTAGTATGGCGACAGGGTGGACAGATACGCAGTATTTT	CASSMATGWTDTQYF
NA	TRBV6-5	TRBJ1-1	NA	TGTGCCAGCCCTAATAGGCAGGGATGGGTAACTGAAGCTTTCTTT	CASPNRQGWVTEAFF
NA	TRBV6-5	TRBJ1-3	NA	TGTGCCAGCAGGGCGGGGGGTCTCGGAAACACCATATATTTT	CASRAGGLGNTIYF
NA	TRBV7-8	TRBJ2-1	NA	TGTGCCAGCAGCTTAGCGAGGAGCAGAAGCGATGAGCAGTTCTTC	CASSLARSRSDEQFF
NA	TRBV29-1	TRBJ2-3	NA	TGCAGCGTTGTGGGCAGGGCCACTAGCACAGATACGCAGTATTTT	CSVVGRATSTDTQYF
NA	TRBV30	TRBJ2-5	once	TGTGCCTGGAGTGTGGCTAGAACACAAGAGACCCAGTACTTC	CAWSVARTQETQYF
NA	TRBV10-1	TRBJ2-3	NA	TGCGCCAGCAGTCTCCAGGGCACCACAGATACGCAGTATTTT	CASSLQGTTDTQYF
NA	TRBV19	TRBJ2-3	once	TGTGCCAGTAGTAGGCATCTTGTGACACCGGGGGCAGATACGCAGTATTTT	CASSRHLVTPGADTQYF
NA	TRBV19	TRBJ1-3	few	TGTGCCAGCTGCAGGGGAAACACCATATATTTT	CASCRGNTIYF
TRBD1	TRBV2	TRBJ2-7	NA	TGTGCCAGCAGCTATGGACAGGGGGCTCTCTACGAGCAGTACTTC	CASSYGQGALYEQYF
NA	TRBV15	TRBJ2-6	NA	TGTGCCACCAGCAGGTCAGGTTCTGGGGCCAACGTCCTGACTTTC	CATSRSGSGANVLTF
NA	TRBV28	TRBJ2-7	NA	TGTGCCAGCAGTTTTAACAGGGCCCTACCCCAAACCTACGAGCAGTACTTC	CASSFNRALPQTYEQYF
TRBD2	TRBV7-7	TRBJ2-5	NA	TGTGCTAGCAGCGGGGGTGCGGGAGTTTATGAGACCCAGTACTTC	CASSGGAGVYETQYF
TRBD1	TRBV9	TRBJ2-1	once	TGTGCCAGCAGCGTGGACAGGGTGGACAATGAGCAGTTCTTC	CASSVDRVDNEQFF
NA	TRBV19	TRBJ1-4	NA	TGTGCCAGTAGACCCCCTGACAGCAACGAAAAACTGTTTTTT	CASRPPDSNEKLFF
TRBD1	TRBV5-1	TRBJ1-1	NA	TGCGCCAGCAGCTCGTCCGGGACAGCGAACACTGAAGCTTTCTTT	CASSSSGTANTEAFF
NA	TRBV7-2	TRBJ1-2	NA	TGTGCCAGCAGGCCGGACCTAGGGCGGGGAAACTATGGCTACACCTTC	CASRPDLGRGNYGYTF
TRBD1	TRBV3-1/TRBV3-2	TRBJ2-3	once	TGTGCCAGCAGTACAGGGGGAACAGATACGCAGTATTTT	CASSTGGTDTQYF
TRBD2	TRBV18	TRBJ2-7	NA	TGTGCCAGCTCACCTGGACCGGGACTAGGAAGCTACGAGCAGTACTTC	CASSPGPGLGSYEQYF
TRBD1	TRBV5-1	TRBJ2-7	NA	TGCGCCAGCAGCGGACAGGGGGTGGCCTACGAGCAGTACTTC	CASSGQGVAYEQYF
TRBD1	TRBV7-8	TRBJ1-1	NA	TGTGCCAGCAGCCCGGACAGGGGTTGGGGGACCGGGAACACTGAAGCTTTCTTT	CASSPDRGWGTGNTEAFF
NA	TRBV5-4	TRBJ2-6	NA	TGTGCCAGCAGCTTGGTCGGCAGGGGACCCTCTGGGGCCAACGTCCTGACTTTC	CASSLVGRGPSGANVLTF
TRBD2	TRBV14	TRBJ2-2	NA	TGTGCCAGCAGCCGGCTAGCGGCTAACACCGGGGAGCTGTTTTTT	CASSRLAANTGELFF
NA	TRBV2	TRBJ2-6	NA	TGTGCCAGCCAACTCCACCTGACAGACTCTGGGGCCAACGTCCTGACTTTC	CASQLHLTDSGANVLTF
NA	TRBV12-3/TRBV12-4	TRBJ1-1	NA	TGTGCCAGCAGATCCCCCGCCGGCACTGAAGCTTTCTTT	CASRSPAGTEAFF
NA	TRBV7-2	TRBJ1-5	few	TGTGCCAGCAGCCAAGACGCCAGGCGAGATCAGCCCCAGCATTTT	CASSQDARRDQPQHF
NA	TRBV30	TRBJ1-6	NA	TGTGCCTGGAGCGGACAGTTGTATAATTCACCCCTCCACTTT	CAWSGQLYNSPLHF
TRBD1	TRBV3-1/TRBV3-2	TRBJ1-1	once	TGTGCCAGCAGCCAGGTCAACAGGGGGACTGAAGCTTTCTTT	CASSQVNRGTEAFF
TRBD1	TRBV10-3	TRBJ1-2	NA	TGTGCCATCAGTGTCCCGGGACAGGGGGACTATGGCTACACCTTC	CAISVPGQGDYGYTF
TRBD1	TRBV9	TRBJ1-3	NA	TGTGCCAGCAGCCCCCGAGACAGGGGAAGAAACACCATATATTTT	CASSPRDRGRNTIYF
TRBD1	TRBV9	TRBJ2-5	NA	TGTGCCAGCAGCGTAGGTCAGGGGGTAGAGACCCAGTACTTC	CASSVGQGVETQYF
NA	TRBV12-5	TRBJ1-1	NA	TGTGCTAGTGGTTTGGTAGTCGGGGTTGGCACTGAAGCTTTCTTT	CASGLVVGVGTEAFF